The present TCR beta chain was sequenced within a study of blood T cells in healthy people across ages. Per germline, CDR1 MNHNS and CDR2 SASEGT. The CDR3 contains 13 residues. Trimming stripped 10 bases from V and 0 bases from J, with 11 bases between. With a J-beta primer mix and a sample-barcoded 5' primer, a second PCR ran about 6 to 11 cycles. The authors tagged each cDNA molecule using a template-switch adaptor with 12 random nucleotides. From the 5' RACE reads, TCRdb called clonotypes with MiXCR, one entry per CDR3 protein. The data hold about 1,600,000 distinct CDR3 sequences, with 42% observed a single time. The sample holds a few counts of this clonotype. Antigen unknown. Overall study results and limits: Bulk PBMC profiling left naive and antigen-experienced comparisons inconclusive.

For every donor, a draw yielded ten milliliters of peripheral blood. The receptor was isolated from a woman aged 18-30 years in good health. The sequencing input was blood. The chain has TRBV6-1 and TRBJ2-3, with D possibly TRBD1 on 5 matching bases. The CDR3 DNA sequence: TGTGCCACCTACAGGTCCAGCACAGATACGCAGTATTTT. Residues: CATYRSSTDTQYF.